The present T cell receptor beta chain was sequenced within a study of blood T cell repertoires in COVID-19. Unmatched junction bases numbered 14, after V lost 3 bases and J lost 4 bases. Germline assignment: CDR1 LNHDA and CDR2 SQIVND (reference sequence). The CDR3 has 17 residues. Original analysis: Amplifying reference gene primers gave estimates of nucleated cell counts. TCRdb keeps only in-frame clones here, not all; method: immunoSEQ multiplex PCR. The DNA gave D and trimming, while V, J and clone size come from that table. Of 250,000 to 350,000 clones listed, approximately 84% are singletons. The clonotype originates from a human donor with COVID-19, enrolled during active disease. The donor label of this sample is uncertain. The chain employs TRBV19 and TRBJ2-7; 8 nucleotides agree with TRBD1. Specimen: peripheral blood. CDR3 residues: CASSMQTPRTGYYEQYF. The CDR3 DNA reads TGTGCCAGTAGTATGCAAACGCCACGGACAGGGTATTACGAGCAGTACTTC.